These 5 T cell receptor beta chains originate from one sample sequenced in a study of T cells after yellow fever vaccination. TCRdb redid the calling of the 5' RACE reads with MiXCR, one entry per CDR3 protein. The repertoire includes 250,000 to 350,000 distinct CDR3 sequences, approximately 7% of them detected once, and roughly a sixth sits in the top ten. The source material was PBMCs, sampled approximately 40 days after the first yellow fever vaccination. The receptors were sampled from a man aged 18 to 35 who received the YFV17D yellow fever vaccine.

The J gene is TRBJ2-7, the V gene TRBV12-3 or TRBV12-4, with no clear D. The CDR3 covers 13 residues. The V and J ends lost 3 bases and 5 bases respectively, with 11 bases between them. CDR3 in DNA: TGTGCCAGCAGTTTCCGGAGCCTGAACGAGCAGTACTTC. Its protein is CASSFRSLNEQYF.

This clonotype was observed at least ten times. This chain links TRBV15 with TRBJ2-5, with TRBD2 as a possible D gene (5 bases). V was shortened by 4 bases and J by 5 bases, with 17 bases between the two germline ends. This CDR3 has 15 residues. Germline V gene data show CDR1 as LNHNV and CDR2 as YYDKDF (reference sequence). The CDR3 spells CATSNQFSPGETQYF. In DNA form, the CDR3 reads TGTGCCACCAGCAATCAGTTTTCCCCGGGGGAGACCCAGTACTTC.

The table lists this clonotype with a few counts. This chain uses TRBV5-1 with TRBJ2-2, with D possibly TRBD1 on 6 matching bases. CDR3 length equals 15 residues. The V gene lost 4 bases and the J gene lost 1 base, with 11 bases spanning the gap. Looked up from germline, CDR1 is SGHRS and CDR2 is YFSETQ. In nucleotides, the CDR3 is TGCGCCAGCAGCCCCGACAGGCGGAACACCGGGGAGCTGTTTTTT. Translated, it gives CASSPDRRNTGELFF.

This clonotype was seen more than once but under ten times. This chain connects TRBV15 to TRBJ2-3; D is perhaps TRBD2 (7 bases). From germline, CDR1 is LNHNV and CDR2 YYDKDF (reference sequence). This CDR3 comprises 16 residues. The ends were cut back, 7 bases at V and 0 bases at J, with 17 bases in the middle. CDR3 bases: TGTGCCACCATGGGAGGGGGACCTACTAGCACAGATACGCAGTATTTT. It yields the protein CATMGGGPTSTDTQYF.

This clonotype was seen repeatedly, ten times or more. The CDR3 protein is CASSQELAGTNYGYTF. CDR3 nucleotides: TGCGCCAGCAGCCAAGAACTAGCAGGGACCAACTATGGCTACACCTTC. The chain uses TRBV4-1 and TRBJ1-2; TRBD1 might be the D (5 bases). The V and J ends lost 0 bases and 2 bases respectively, with 13 bases between them. Germline V gene sequence: CDR1 MGHRA, CDR2 YSYEKL. This CDR3 contains 16 residues.